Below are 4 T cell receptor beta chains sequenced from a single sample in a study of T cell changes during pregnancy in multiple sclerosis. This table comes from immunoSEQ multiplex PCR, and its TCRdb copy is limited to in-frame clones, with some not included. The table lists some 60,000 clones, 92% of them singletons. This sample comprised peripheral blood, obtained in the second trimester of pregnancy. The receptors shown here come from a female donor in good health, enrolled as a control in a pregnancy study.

CDR3 bases: TGTGCCAGCAGACAAGCGGGAGCTTTCTACAATGAGCAGTTCTTC. Protein: CASRQAGAFYNEQFF. The genes are TRBV27 and TRBJ2-1, with 8 bases that match TRBD2. V lost 6 bases to trimming and J lost 3 bases; unmatched junction nucleotides: 7. Germline V lookup: CDR1 MNHEY, CDR2 SMNVEV (reference sequence). CDR3 length: 15 amino acids.

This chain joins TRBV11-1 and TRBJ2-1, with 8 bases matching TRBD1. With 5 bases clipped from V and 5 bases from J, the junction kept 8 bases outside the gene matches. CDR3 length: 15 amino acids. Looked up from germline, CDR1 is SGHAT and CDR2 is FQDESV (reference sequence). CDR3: CASSSYRGSNNEQFF. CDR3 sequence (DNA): TGTGCCAGCAGCAGTTACAGGGGGTCCAACAATGAGCAGTTCTTC.

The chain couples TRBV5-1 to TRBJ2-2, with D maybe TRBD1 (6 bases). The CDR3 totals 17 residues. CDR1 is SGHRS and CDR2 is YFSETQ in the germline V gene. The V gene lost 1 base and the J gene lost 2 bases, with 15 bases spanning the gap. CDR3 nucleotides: TGCGCCAGCAGCTTGTTTGGGGGCTTGACTAACACCGGGGAGCTGTTTTTT. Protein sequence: CASSLFGGLTNTGELFF.

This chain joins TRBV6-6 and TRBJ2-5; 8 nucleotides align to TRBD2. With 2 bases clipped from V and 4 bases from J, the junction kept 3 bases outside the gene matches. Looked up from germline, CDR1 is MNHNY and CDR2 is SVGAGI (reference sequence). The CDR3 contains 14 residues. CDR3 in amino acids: CASSYPGGSETQYF. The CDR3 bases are TGTGCCAGCAGTTACCCGGGGGGGTCAGAGACCCAGTACTTC.